The 4 T cell receptor beta chains in this list originate from one sample, sequenced in a study of T cell responses to AZD1222 COVID-19 vaccine. Measured with immunoSEQ multiplex PCR; TCRdb has only the in-frame clones, and not every one. This table holds around 100,000 clones, just over 85% found once. The sequencing here drew on peripheral blood, taken on day 0 of AZD1222 vaccination. Receptor source: an adult in good health.

The chain joins TRBV11-2 to TRBJ2-7; no definite D call. Germline CDR1 and CDR2: SGHAT and FQNNGV. The CDR3 length is 12 residues. Trimming cost V 1 base and J 5 bases, with 6 bases left between them. CDR3 amino acids: CASSLGKNEQYF. DNA for the CDR3: TGTGCCAGCAGCTTAGGTAAAAACGAGCAGTACTTC.

The CDR3 region has the DNA TGCGCCAGCAGCCAAGGGGTCGGCAGGGTTGGGTATGGCTACACCTTC. The encoded protein is CASSQGVGRVGYGYTF. The rearrangement joins TRBV4-3 to TRBJ1-2; D possibly corresponds to TRBD1 (5 bases). This CDR3 is built from 16 residues. Germline CDR1 and CDR2: LGHNA and YSLEER. V was trimmed by 1 base and J by 5 bases, leaving 17 bases between them.

The rearrangement joins TRBV5-1 to TRBJ1-4; 8 bases agree with TRBD1. The CDR3 sequence is 15 residues long. J was trimmed by 7 bases and V by 4 bases; bases with no gene match: 9. Germline loops: CDR1 SGHRS, CDR2 YFSETQ. The CDR3: CASSGGGTGGEKLFF. The CDR3 DNA reads as TGCGCCAGCAGCGGTGGGGGCACAGGGGGTGAAAAACTGTTTTTT.

This clone showed up just once. The rearrangement links TRBV20-1 to TRBJ2-7, with D unclear. This CDR3 comprises 12 residues. The germline V and J ends were trimmed by 3 bases and 4 bases, with 10 bases remaining between them. Germline V gene data show CDR1 as DFQATT and CDR2 as SNEGSKA (reference sequence). The CDR3 spells CSASPAQYEQYF. DNA of the CDR3: TGCAGTGCTAGTCCGGCGCAATACGAGCAGTACTTC.